The rows below give T cell receptor beta chains drawn from one sample of a study of CD8 T cells in ankylosing spondylitis. Each CDR3 protein gets one entry after TCRdb re-called the 5' RACE reads with MiXCR. The sample shows 200,000 to 250,000 distinct CDR3 sequences, approximately 12% of them seen only once. Material: blood, either unsorted or a sorted T cell fraction (not recorded which). The receptors stem from a male donor with ankylosing spondylitis or in good health (not recorded which). CDR3s include the opening cysteine and the closing phenylalanine or tryptophan. A D gene is named only where the DNA matches it firmly. Not every row has a clone size; where given, it reads once, few, many or a size class.

clone size: -; J gene: TRBJ2-2; V gene: TRBV20-1; D gene: TRBD2; CDR3 DNA: TGCAGTGCTAGTCCCGGGAGGCACGGGGAGCTGTTTTTT; CDR3 protein: CSASPGRHGELFF
clone size: few; J gene: TRBJ1-1; V gene: TRBV29-1; D gene: -; CDR3 DNA: TGCAGCGTTGAAGGGGGGGGGACTGAAGCTTTCTTT; CDR3 protein: CSVEGGGTEAFF
clone size: many; J gene: TRBJ2-7; V gene: TRBV20-1; D gene: TRBD1; CDR3 DNA: TGCAGTGCTCTCCCGGGGACAGGGGGCCACGAGCAGTACTTC; CDR3 protein: CSALPGTGGHEQYF
clone size: -; J gene: TRBJ2-1; V gene: TRBV5-4; D gene: -; CDR3 DNA: TGTGCCAGCGGCCCCGGGACCGTCGCGGATGAGCAGTTCTTC; CDR3 protein: CASGPGTVADEQFF
clone size: many; J gene: TRBJ2-7; V gene: TRBV4-1; D gene: TRBD2; CDR3 DNA: TGCGCCAGCAGCCCCGGGACTAGATACGAGCAGTACTTC; CDR3 protein: CASSPGTRYEQYF
clone size: many; J gene: TRBJ1-1; V gene: TRBV4-2; D gene: -; CDR3 DNA: TGTGCCAGCAGCCCCCGGTCAAGTCCTGAAGCTTTCTTT; CDR3 protein: CASSPRSSPEAFF
clone size: many; J gene: TRBJ2-1; V gene: TRBV7-9; D gene: -; CDR3 DNA: TGTGCCAGCAGCTTAATGCCGGTCGGGCCGTACAATGAGCAGTTCTTC; CDR3 protein: CASSLMPVGPYNEQFF
clone size: -; J gene: TRBJ2-2; V gene: TRBV19; D gene: TRBD1; CDR3 DNA: TGTGCCAGTAGTGCGCCCCAGGGGGTTGGCACCGGGGAGCTGTTTTTT; CDR3 protein: CASSAPQGVGTGELFF
clone size: many; J gene: TRBJ1-1; V gene: TRBV5-1; D gene: -; CDR3 DNA: TGCGCCAGCCGGTTCGGGGGGGCGATTAACACTGAAGCTTTCTTT; CDR3 protein: CASRFGGAINTEAFF
clone size: few; J gene: TRBJ2-2; V gene: TRBV6-4; D gene: TRBD1; CDR3 DNA: TGTGCCAGCAGCGGGACAGGGGACACCGGGGAGCTGTTTTTT; CDR3 protein: CASSGTGDTGELFF
clone size: many; J gene: TRBJ2-3; V gene: TRBV7-3; D gene: TRBD2; CDR3 DNA: TGTGCCAGCAGCTGGTCTAGCGGTAGCACAGATACGCAGTATTTT; CDR3 protein: CASSWSSGSTDTQYF
clone size: many; J gene: TRBJ1-1; V gene: TRBV7-3; D gene: -; CDR3 DNA: TGTGCCAGCAGCCAACGGACAGCGAACACTGAAGCTTTCTTT; CDR3 protein: CASSQRTANTEAFF
clone size: many; J gene: TRBJ2-3; V gene: TRBV5-1; D gene: TRBD2; CDR3 DNA: TGCGCCAGCAGCCTGACTAGCGGGGGGGGAGATACGCAGTATTTT; CDR3 protein: CASSLTSGGGDTQYF
clone size: many; J gene: TRBJ2-2; V gene: TRBV11-2; D gene: -; CDR3 DNA: TGTGCCAGCAGAAAGCCGGGATCCGGGGAGCTGTTTTTT; CDR3 protein: CASRKPGSGELFF
clone size: many; J gene: TRBJ1-5; V gene: TRBV20-1; D gene: -; CDR3 DNA: TGCAGTGCTGCGAGTGGGAGCGGGTTAGGGAGCAATCAGCCCCAGCATTTT; CDR3 protein: CSAASGSGLGSNQPQHF
clone size: many; J gene: TRBJ2-5; V gene: TRBV10-3; D gene: TRBD1; CDR3 DNA: TGTGCCATCAGTGAAGCGTGGACAGGGTCCGGGGAGACCCAGTACTTC; CDR3 protein: CAISEAWTGSGETQYF
clone size: -; J gene: TRBJ2-1; V gene: TRBV7-8; D gene: -; CDR3 DNA: TGTGCCAGCAGCTCCACCCCCGCAGACGGTGAGCAGTTCTTC; CDR3 protein: CASSSTPADGEQFF
clone size: many; J gene: TRBJ2-3; V gene: TRBV20-1; D gene: TRBD2; CDR3 DNA: TGCAGTGCTGGAAGGACTAGCTCCCCAGATACGCAGTATTTT; CDR3 protein: CSAGRTSSPDTQYF
clone size: -; J gene: TRBJ2-1; V gene: TRBV28; D gene: -; CDR3 DNA: TGTGCCAGCAGTCCCGCTAGCGTCGCCTCCTACAATGAGCAGTTCTTC; CDR3 protein: CASSPASVASYNEQFF
clone size: -; J gene: TRBJ1-1; V gene: TRBV3-1; D gene: -; CDR3 DNA: TGTGCCATCTCCCCCACCCTTACAGGGCATCTTCAAGGGAACACTGAAGCTTTCTTT; CDR3 protein: CAISPTLTGHLQGNTEAFF
clone size: many; J gene: TRBJ1-3; V gene: TRBV9; D gene: -; CDR3 DNA: TGTGCCAGCAGCGTAGAAGGGGACACCATATATTTT; CDR3 protein: CASSVEGDTIYF
clone size: many; J gene: TRBJ2-1; V gene: TRBV28; D gene: TRBD1; CDR3 DNA: TGTGCCAGTCAACAGGGGGCGGAGGATGAGCAGTTCTTC; CDR3 protein: CASQQGAEDEQFF
clone size: few; J gene: TRBJ2-7; V gene: TRBV12-3/TRBV12-4; D gene: TRBD2; CDR3 DNA: TGTGCCAGCAGGCCAGCGGGGGGGAAAAAGGAGCAGTACTTC; CDR3 protein: CASRPAGGKKEQYF
clone size: many; J gene: TRBJ2-3; V gene: TRBV15; D gene: -; CDR3 DNA: TGTGCCACCAGCAGAGGACCCATACTGATCACAGATACGCAGTATTTT; CDR3 protein: CATSRGPILITDTQYF
clone size: many; J gene: TRBJ2-7; V gene: TRBV5-1; D gene: TRBD1; CDR3 DNA: TGCGCCAGCAGCTCTCGGGACAGCTCCTACGAGCAGTACTTC; CDR3 protein: CASSSRDSSYEQYF
clone size: many; J gene: TRBJ1-4; V gene: TRBV29-1; D gene: -; CDR3 DNA: TGCAGCGTTGGGGGGATCTCTAATGAAAAACTGTTTTTT; CDR3 protein: CSVGGISNEKLFF
clone size: -; J gene: TRBJ2-3; V gene: TRBV14; D gene: -; CDR3 DNA: TGTGCCAGCAGCCAAGATATGAGGTCGCAGTATTTT; CDR3 protein: CASSQDMRSQYF
clone size: many; J gene: TRBJ2-1; V gene: TRBV3-1; D gene: TRBD2; CDR3 DNA: TGTGCCAGCAGCCAAGATAGGGAGGTAGCGGGAGCACGTGAGCAGTTCTTC; CDR3 protein: CASSQDREVAGAREQFF
clone size: many; J gene: TRBJ2-2; V gene: TRBV9; D gene: -; CDR3 DNA: TGTGCCAGCAGCGTAGAGATGACCGGGGAGCTGTTTTTT; CDR3 protein: CASSVEMTGELFF
clone size: many; J gene: TRBJ1-3; V gene: TRBV10-3; D gene: -; CDR3 DNA: TGTGCCAGCAGACCCAGTGACAGGGGAAACACCATATATTTT; CDR3 protein: CASRPSDRGNTIYF
clone size: many; J gene: TRBJ2-1; V gene: TRBV5-1; D gene: -; CDR3 DNA: TGCGCCAGCACCTCTCAGGAGCTCTCGAGTGAGCAGTTCTTC; CDR3 protein: CASTSQELSSEQFF
clone size: many; J gene: TRBJ1-2; V gene: TRBV12-3/TRBV12-4; D gene: -; CDR3 DNA: TGTGCCAGCAGTAAAGTGGGCGGGGGCACTCTCCACTATGGCTACACCTTC; CDR3 protein: CASSKVGGGTLHYGYTF
clone size: few; J gene: TRBJ2-2; V gene: TRBV18; D gene: -; CDR3 DNA: TGTGCCAGCTCACCAACGCGCGGGACGCAGAATTTGCTCGGGGAGCTGTTTTTT; CDR3 protein: CASSPTRGTQNLLGELFF
clone size: many; J gene: TRBJ2-1; V gene: TRBV20-1; D gene: TRBD2; CDR3 DNA: TGCAGTGCTAGCACCGGACTAGTTAACAATGAGCAGTTCTTC; CDR3 protein: CSASTGLVNNEQFF
clone size: few; J gene: TRBJ2-2; V gene: TRBV18; D gene: -; CDR3 DNA: TGTGCCAGCTCCGGACAGGGGGAGCTGTTTTTT; CDR3 protein: CASSGQGELFF
clone size: few; J gene: TRBJ1-2; V gene: TRBV2; D gene: -; CDR3 DNA: TGTGCCAGCAGTCCCCGGGAGACAACTAACTATGGCTACACCTTC; CDR3 protein: CASSPRETTNYGYTF
clone size: many; J gene: TRBJ1-5; V gene: TRBV2; D gene: -; CDR3 DNA: TGTGCCAGCAGTGAAGCGCGTGGGGCGGGTCAGCCCCAGCATTTT; CDR3 protein: CASSEARGAGQPQHF
clone size: -; J gene: TRBJ2-2; V gene: TRBV20-1; D gene: TRBD2; CDR3 DNA: TGCAGTGCTAGCCGCCAGACTAGCGCGAACACCGGGGAGCTGTTTTTT; CDR3 protein: CSASRQTSANTGELFF
clone size: many; J gene: TRBJ1-6; V gene: TRBV5-1; D gene: -; CDR3 DNA: TGCGCCAGCGCCCCAGGTGGCGGAGGGGGTTCACCCCTCCACTTT; CDR3 protein: CASAPGGGGGSPLHF
clone size: many; J gene: TRBJ1-2; V gene: TRBV6-5; D gene: -; CDR3 DNA: TGTGCCAGCAGTTACTCGACACCCTTGGAAGATTCTAACTATGGCTACACCTTC; CDR3 protein: CASSYSTPLEDSNYGYTF
clone size: many; J gene: TRBJ2-3; V gene: TRBV29-1; D gene: TRBD1; CDR3 DNA: TGCAGCGTTGTAGGTGTTGGACAGGGATCTAGCACAGATACGCAGTATTTT; CDR3 protein: CSVVGVGQGSSTDTQYF
clone size: many; J gene: TRBJ2-3; V gene: TRBV5-1; D gene: -; CDR3 DNA: TGCGCCAGCTACCCTTCACGCGCCTCCACAGATACGCAGTATTTT; CDR3 protein: CASYPSRASTDTQYF
clone size: many; J gene: TRBJ2-7; V gene: TRBV6-1; D gene: TRBD1; CDR3 DNA: TGTGCCAGCAGGAAACAACGGGACAGAACCTACGAGCAGTACTTC; CDR3 protein: CASRKQRDRTYEQYF
clone size: few; J gene: TRBJ2-7; V gene: TRBV2; D gene: -; CDR3 DNA: TGTGCCAGCAGTGAACGGGACTCACAGTACTTC; CDR3 protein: CASSERDSQYF